This entry features one T cell receptor (beta chain) sequence. This receptor's antigen is unknown. The input lacks base qualities; no much larger clone sits a single base away. This sample is drawn from a study of blood T cell repertoires in COVID-19 (dated by TCRdb to 2019 to 2021). A note on the overall study: Samples covering the acute and convalescent phases of COVID-19 were provided by collaborators in the United States, Italy and Spain. The prospective study material was composed of cDNA or gDNA derived from T cells, B-cell-depleted T cells, or PBMCs. Subjects who had been exposed to COVID-19, were actively infected with it, or had recovered from it provided the deeply sampled blood TCRbeta repertoires that made up the dataset. The repertoires were released in a freely available public database intended as a resource for research on the immune response to SARS-CoV-2. The samples were drawn from two sources: the first 160 participants of the ongoing ImmuneRACE study, and 1,200 or so subjects contributed by 6 global collaborators. A de-identified subject ID, COVID-19 status, age in years and sex were almost always included in the sample metadata. HLA class I and class II types, where available, came from metadata supplied by the sample provider rather than from assay-based typing.

V is trimmed back by 4 bases and J by 2 bases, and the junction contains 4 bases that no gene match accounts for. CDR1 and CDR2 are read off the germline V gene (reference sequence) as LGHDT and YNNKEL. From cysteine to phenylalanine, the CDR3 is 17 amino acids long. The CDR3 DNA has 51 bases and is translated from base 1. Results and caveats for the whole study, not just this receptor: The quantity of clinical and demographic metadata differed by source and by participant and was supplied without curation.

Participants in the prospective study were enrolled through a virtual design, were aged roughly 18 to 90 years, and lived in 24 United States geographic areas. In the prospective study, participants were assigned to cohorts based on the clinical history participants reported in a screening survey and a study questionnaire. Recovered participants in ImmuneRACE Cohort 3 were defined as having two consecutive negative NP/OP PCR tests, clearance from a healthcare professional, or resolution of symptoms. Mobile phlebotomists in the prospective study collected whole blood, serum and a nasopharyngeal or oropharyngeal swab from every participant. Over a roughly 2-month period, participants in the prospective study had the option of providing additional blood draws and questionnaires. Prospective study blood samples were shipped either frozen or at room temperature before DNA extraction. TCRbeta CDR3 regions were amplified from genomic DNA using the immunoSEQ Assay, a bias-controlled multiplex PCR. Per the authors' processing: Within the assay, amplification of reference gene primers was used to estimate how many nucleated cells each sample contained. To quantify the absolute abundance of each unique TCRbeta CDR3 rearrangement, sequence reads were collapsed and filtered. For each sample, productive Simpson clonality was calculated by taking the square root of Simpson's diversity index across productive rearrangements. TCRdb obtained this table from immuneACCESS and retained in-frame rearrangements with V and J assigned. These tables miss some clones; where compared with another copy, unresolved V genes account for less than half of the shortfall, and the remainder is unexplained. V and J calls plus clone size are reproduced from that table; the DNA served to infer D and trimming. This sample comprises about 280,000 clones, 70% to 90% of them detected only once. Together, the top ten hold around 1% of the sample.

This receptor was identified in a woman aged 25-40 years who had recovered from COVID-19. The sequence links TRBV3-1 (or the pseudogene TRBV3-2) to TRBJ2-1; 14 central nucleotides agree with TRBD2. The sample taken for sequencing was PBMCs or T cells enriched from blood (not recorded which). The DNA is TGTGCCAGCAGCCCCCGACTAGCGGGGGGGGCCTACAATGAGCAGTTCTTC. Its product reads: CASSPRLAGGAYNEQFF.